These 27 T cell receptor beta chains came from one sample sequenced in a study of fetal regulatory T cell absence and autoimmunity. Using immunoSEQ multiplex PCR, the repertoire was profiled, and TCRdb retains in-frame clones only, with some absent. The data hold some 44,000 clones, with roughly four fifths observed a single time. What was sequenced was cord blood. The receptors were sampled from a newborn boy with IPEX syndrome.

The V gene is TRBV5-6, the J gene TRBJ2-3; 9 nucleotides match TRBD1. This CDR3 comprises 15 residues. The germline gives CDR1 SGHDT, CDR2 YYEEEE. Losses at the gene ends were 5 bases for V and 3 bases for J; bases not matched to a gene: 7. CDR3 protein: CASRPQGAGTDTQYF. As DNA, the CDR3 is TGTGCCAGCAGGCCACAGGGGGCGGGAACAGATACGCAGTATTTT.

J is TRBJ1-4 and V is TRBV7-2; D is possibly TRBD1 (6 bases). The CDR3 is made up of 14 amino acids. The V end lost 2 bases, the J end lost 4 bases, and 8 bases lay between the germline ends. The germline V gene has CDR1 SGHTA and CDR2 FQGNSA. CDR3 coding DNA: TGTGCCAGCAGCTTACAGGGGCTTAATGAAAAACTGTTTTTT. Translating it yields CASSLQGLNEKLFF.

The V call is TRBV2, the J call TRBJ1-2, with a possible D match to TRBD1 (6 bases). The CDR3 consists of 11 residues. Trimming pared 8 bases from V and 7 bases from J, leaving 11 bases between. The germline CDR1 and CDR2 sequences are SNHLY and FYNNEI. Here the CDR3 reads CASGRGSGYTF. Written as DNA, the CDR3 is TGTGCCAGCGGCAGGGGATCTGGCTACACCTTC.

V and J are TRBV11-1 and TRBJ2-7; D might be TRBD1 (5 bases). V lost 4 bases to trimming and J lost 6 bases, with 7 bases between them. Germline V CDR1 and CDR2: SGHAT, FQDESV (reference sequence). The CDR3 contains 11 residues. This CDR3 is CASSWGAEQYF. The CDR3 DNA sequence: TGTGCCAGCAGCTGGGGCGCCGAGCAGTACTTC.

The chain recombines TRBV6-1 with TRBJ1-2; 8 positions agree with TRBD1. This CDR3 is 15 amino acids long. Germline V gene sequence: CDR1 MNHNS, CDR2 SASEGT. The V segment lost 0 bases and the J segment 4 bases; nucleotides outside the gene matches: 4. The CDR3 reads CASSEAPQGAYGYTF. CDR3 sequence (DNA): TGTGCCAGCAGTGAAGCACCGCAGGGGGCCTATGGCTACACCTTC.

V usage is TRBV6-6 and J usage is TRBJ2-7; TRBD1 aligns across 7 bases. CDR3 length equals 13 residues. In germline, CDR1 is MNHNY, CDR2 SVGAGI (reference sequence). V lost 2 bases to trimming and J lost 5 bases; unmatched junction nucleotides: 3. This CDR3 reads CASSYPGQDEQYF. The CDR3 bases are TGTGCCAGCAGTTACCCCGGACAGGACGAGCAGTACTTC.

The J gene is TRBJ1-2, the V gene TRBV5-4, with D possibly being TRBD1 (5 bases). From germline, CDR1 is SGHNT and CDR2 YYREEE (reference sequence). The V gene lost 1 base and the J gene lost 5 bases, with 6 bases spanning the gap. This CDR3 has 12 residues. The DNA for the CDR3 is TGTGCCAGCAGCTTGCGACAGTATGGCTACACCTTC. Translating it yields CASSLRQYGYTF.

This clone was seen a handful of times. This rearrangement joins TRBV6-5 to TRBJ2-1; 10 nucleotides agree with TRBD2. There are 12 residues in the CDR3. Losses at the gene ends were 5 bases for V and 10 bases for J; bases not matched to a gene: 2. The V gene's germline CDR1 is MNHEY and CDR2 SVGAGI. Here the CDR3 reads CASSPTSGEQFF. As DNA, the CDR3 is TGTGCCAGCAGTCCGACTAGCGGGGAGCAGTTCTTC.

This chain uses TRBV6-5 with TRBJ2-7; possibly TRBD2 for D (6 bases). Trimming left V 7 bases short and J 2 bases short, with 12 bases between. Germline V gene data show CDR1 as MNHEY and CDR2 as SVGAGI. The CDR3 length is 13 residues. The CDR3 spells CASNQGGAYEQYF. Here the CDR3 DNA reads TGTGCCAGCAACCAAGGAGGGGCCTACGAGCAGTACTTC.

The V and J genes are TRBV7-9 and TRBJ2-1, with a possible D match to TRBD2 (6 bases). The V end was cut by 8 bases, the J end by 7 bases, with 15 bases between. The CDR3 is made up of 13 amino acids. CDR1 and CDR2 (germline): SEHNR, FQNEAQ (reference sequence). The CDR3 sequence is CASEGGIYNEQFF. For the CDR3, the DNA is TGTGCCAGCGAGGGCGGGATTTATAATGAGCAGTTCTTC.

The gene calls are TRBV4-1 and TRBJ1-1; D not resolved. The germline gives CDR1 MGHRA, CDR2 YSYEKL. This CDR3 region has 14 residues. V lost 1 base to trimming and J lost 0 bases, with 6 bases between them. CDR3 sequence reads: CASSQGEVNTEAFF. CDR3 DNA: TGCGCCAGCAGCCAAGGGGAGGTGAACACTGAAGCTTTCTTT.

The V gene is TRBV7-9, the J gene TRBJ1-2; 7 bases align to TRBD1. The CDR3 covers 12 residues. With 5 bases clipped from V and 12 bases from J, the junction kept 9 bases outside the gene matches. CDR1 and CDR2 (germline): SEHNR, FQNEAQ (reference sequence). In DNA, the CDR3 is TGTGCCAGCAGCCCTGTAGGACAGGCAGACACCTTC. Its protein product is CASSPVGQADTF.

The CDR3: CASSLRTVPGGYTF. As DNA, the CDR3 is TGTGCCAGCAGCTTACGGACAGTCCCTGGGGGCTACACCTTC. The chain carries TRBV5-5 and TRBJ1-2; TRBD1 might be the D (6 bases). This CDR3 spans 14 amino acids. Germline lookup yields CDR1 SGHKS and CDR2 YYEKEE (reference sequence). Trimming took off 2 bases at V and 8 bases at J, with 16 bases between the two ends.

The chain couples TRBV30 to TRBJ2-7; 11 bases fit TRBD2. Germline CDR1 and CDR2: GTSNPN and SVGIG (reference sequence). The CDR3 spans 15 residues. V was pared by 3 bases and J by 4 bases, with 8 bases of the junction left unmatched. The CDR3 sequence is CAWRETSGGSYEQYF. The CDR3 DNA reads TGTGCCTGGAGGGAAACTAGCGGGGGTAGTTACGAGCAGTACTTC. The entire variable domain, with the rest obtained from reference TRBV30 and TRBJ2-7, is as follows: SQTIHQWPATLVQPVGSPLSLECTVEGTSNPNLYWYRQAAGRGLQLLFYSVGIGQISSEVPQNLSASRPQDRQFILSSKKLLLSDSGFYLCAWRETSGGSYEQYFGPGTRLTVT.

This chain connects TRBV9 to TRBJ1-2, with a tentative D call TRBD1 (6 bases). CDR1 and CDR2 from the germline V gene are SGDLS and YYNGEE. The CDR3 is 13 residues long. Trimming removed 3 bases from V and 2 bases from J, with 8 bases in between. The CDR3 region has the DNA TGTGCCAGCAGCGGACAGGTAAACTATGGCTACACCTTC. It encodes CASSGQVNYGYTF.

V gene TRBV30 combines with J gene TRBJ2-1; D possibly corresponds to TRBD2 (7 bases). Germline CDR1 GTSNPN, CDR2 SVGIG (reference sequence). This CDR3 is built from 17 residues. The germline V and J ends were trimmed by 3 bases and 4 bases, with 22 bases remaining between them. CDR3 sequence: CAWRGAGAPPRYNEQFF. DNA of the CDR3: TGTGCCTGGAGGGGGGCGGGAGCCCCACCACGGTACAATGAGCAGTTCTTC.

This clone was counted once. The gene calls are TRBV18 and TRBJ1-2; D possibly corresponds to TRBD1 (5 bases). The V end was cut by 2 bases, the J end by 3 bases, with 10 bases between. Per germline, CDR1 KGHSH and CDR2 LQKENI. CDR3 length: 14 amino acids. The CDR3 bases are TGTGCCAGCTCACCATTCAGGGCTGACTATGGCTACACCTTC. Protein: CASSPFRADYGYTF.

This CDR3 is CASSLFRSSSYNSPLHF. CDR3 nucleotides: TGTGCCAGCAGCTTGTTTCGGTCCTCTTCCTATAATTCACCCCTCCACTTT. This chain links TRBV5-4 with TRBJ1-6; no reliable D call. The CDR3 runs to 17 residues. Germline-derived CDR1 and CDR2 are SGHNT and YYREEE (reference sequence). V shed 1 base and J shed 1 base, with 12 bases lying between them.

The chain joins TRBV5-5 to TRBJ2-6; D perhaps matches TRBD1 (6 bases). From germline, CDR1 is SGHKS and CDR2 YYEKEE (reference sequence). This CDR3 is built from 15 residues. The germline V and J ends were trimmed by 2 bases and 0 bases, with 6 bases remaining between them. For the CDR3, the DNA is TGTGCCAGCAGCTTAGGGGGCTCTGGGGCCAACGTCCTGACTTTC. Amino acid sequence: CASSLGGSGANVLTF. Full variable domain (outside the CDR3, taken from reference TRBV5-5 and TRBJ2-6): DAGVTQSPTHLIKTRGQQVTLRCSPISGHKSVSWYQQVLGQGPQFIFQYYEKEERGRGNFPDRFSARQFPNYSSELNVNALLLGDSALYLCASSLGGSGANVLTFGAGSRLTVL.

The chain joins TRBV13 to TRBJ2-5; D is perhaps TRBD2 (5 bases). CDR1 PRHDT and CDR2 FYEKMQ come from the germline V gene (reference sequence). The CDR3 spans 15 residues. Trimming removed 2 bases from V and 3 bases from J, with 13 bases in between. Here the CDR3 reads CASSLRESPEETQYF. The CDR3 DNA sequence: TGTGCCAGCAGCTTAAGGGAGAGTCCCGAAGAGACCCAGTACTTC.

The gene calls are TRBV30 and TRBJ2-3; D remains unclear. The germline V gene has CDR1 GTSNPN and CDR2 SVGIG (reference sequence). This CDR3 spans 12 amino acids. The germline V and J ends were trimmed by 4 bases and 3 bases, with 8 bases remaining between them. CDR3 in amino acids: CAWILRTDTQYF. CDR3 nucleotide sequence: TGTGCCTGGATCCTCCGGACAGATACGCAGTATTTT.

The gene calls are TRBV29-1 and TRBJ2-7; 10 bases match TRBD2. Germline CDR1 and CDR2: SQVTM and ANQGSEA. The J segment lost 3 bases and the V segment lost 1 base, leaving 3 bases of the junction unmatched. The CDR3 runs to 14 residues. This CDR3 is CSVEVASGGYEQYF. CDR3 DNA sequence: TGCAGCGTTGAAGTCGCTAGCGGGGGCTACGAGCAGTACTTC.

This clone was picked up one time. This sequence joins TRBV4-2 and TRBJ1-4; tentative D call: TRBD1 (6 bases). V dropped 0 bases and J dropped 5 bases, with 16 bases sitting between them. The CDR3 has 17 amino acids. The germline V gene has CDR1 LGHNA and CDR2 YNFKEQ. The CDR3, as DNA: TGTGCCAGCAGCCAAGATCGGGGAGAGAGGGGGAATGAAAAACTGTTTTTT. Its protein is CASSQDRGERGNEKLFF.

The chain couples TRBV10-1 to TRBJ2-3; D not resolved. The CDR3 spans 14 residues. The V gene's germline CDR1 is WNHNN and CDR2 SYGVQD (reference sequence). V was shortened by 3 bases and J by 6 bases, with 13 bases between the two germline ends. The CDR3 loop is CASSEYRLGDTQYF. The DNA for the CDR3 is TGCGCCAGCAGTGAATACCGTTTGGGGGATACGCAGTATTTT.

The CDR3 sequence: CASSLGRGHTYEQYF. CDR3 DNA sequence: TGTGCCAGCAGCTTAGGGAGGGGACACACCTACGAGCAGTACTTC. This sequence joins TRBV7-2 and TRBJ2-7; D may correspond to TRBD1 or TRBD2 (6 bases each). This CDR3 is built from 15 residues. Trimming shortened V by 1 base and J by 2 bases, and 12 bases separated the two germline ends. Germline values: CDR1 SGHTA, CDR2 FQGNSA.

This clone occurred once. V usage is TRBV6-5 and J usage is TRBJ2-7; TRBD1 agrees at 9 bases. Germline CDR1 MNHEY, CDR2 SVGAGI. V lost 2 bases to trimming and J lost 5 bases; unmatched junction nucleotides: 4. There are 14 residues in the CDR3. CDR3 protein: CASSYEDRGHEQYF. CDR3 sequence (DNA): TGTGCCAGCAGTTACGAGGACAGGGGACACGAGCAGTACTTC.

The V and J genes are TRBV6-5 and TRBJ1-3, with a possible D match to TRBD1 (6 bases). Germline assignment: CDR1 MNHEY and CDR2 SVGAGI. V was trimmed by 0 bases and J by 4 bases, leaving 13 bases between them. The length of the CDR3 is 16 residues. CDR3 sequence reads: CASSYSSGGLGNTIYF. The CDR3 DNA reads as TGTGCCAGCAGTTACTCGAGCGGGGGGCTAGGAAACACCATATATTTT.